The sequence of this T cell receptor (beta chain) was determined in a study of blood T cell repertoires in COVID-19. About the research overall: From the United States, Italy and Spain came samples of acute and convalescent COVID-19.

This clone occurred a few times. As originally analysed: Amplification with reference gene primers provided the estimates of nucleated cell counts. Clones were read by immunoSEQ multiplex PCR, and TCRdb kept only the in-frame ones, dropping some. V and J calls and clone size are copied from that table; D and trimming were computed from the DNA. The table includes tens of thousands of clones, 91% detected once. This CDR3 spans 14 amino acids. Germline assignment: CDR1 MNHNY and CDR2 SVGAGI (reference sequence). J lost 4 bases, V lost 6 bases, and 8 bases had no gene match. The receptor was derived from a human donor in a cohort sampled during active COVID-19. This chain connects TRBV6-6 to TRBJ1-2; TRBD1 aligns across 7 bases. The sequencing input was peripheral blood. This CDR3 reads CASRETGRIYGYTF. The CDR3 DNA reads TGTGCCAGCAGAGAGACAGGGCGGATCTATGGCTACACCTTC.